A few counts support the clone carrying this T cell receptor (beta chain). The antigen is unknown. Both TRBC1 and TRBC2 were covered by a beta constant-region primer of two equimolar oligonucleotides. Nested alpha and beta constant-region primers with the SP2 primer drove four PCR rounds on ligated cDNA. The cDNA 3' end received a ligated single-stranded oligonucleotide carrying the SP2 primer and a 12-nucleotide UMI. TCRdb ran MiXCR on the UMI-ligation and nested PCR reads and lists one entry per CDR3 protein. The data show roughly 140,000 distinct CDR3 sequences, 15% to 25% seen once. This sample is drawn from a study of naive and memory T cell subsets. General study points: Especially in CD8 cells, naive repertoires contained a few larger clonotypes, possibly CD45RA-re-expressing memory cells.

The CDR3 covers 13 residues. V shed 7 bases and J shed 2 bases, with 11 bases lying between them. Germline V CDR1 and CDR2: MNHNS, SASEGT. Cells stained for CD3, CD4, CD8, CD45RA, CD27 and viability were sorted into four CD45RA/CD27 subsets. J is TRBJ2-5 and V is TRBV6-1; weak D call: TRBD1 (6 bases). The sequence came from a human donor in good health. Sequenced input: naive CD8+ T cells from blood. The CDR3 DNA reads TGTGCCAGCACAGGGGTTAATCAAGAGACCCAGTACTTC. Translating gives CASTGVNQETQYF.